A single sample is the source of the 20 T cell receptor beta chains below, sequenced in a study of shared clonotypes between healthy human individuals. Sequencing was performed with immunoSEQ multiplex PCR; in TCRdb, only in-frame clones are kept and a portion is missing. The data contain around 700,000 clones, about 92% of them seen just once; the ten biggest clones take up 24%. As defined, naive CD8 cells were CD45RO-negative and positively selected for CCR7, with terminally differentiated effector memory CD45RA+ cells excluded. Sequences were obtained from naive CD8+ T cells sorted from blood. These TCRs come from a man aged 25 to 40 in good health.

This clone was counted only a few times. The chain couples TRBV7-9 to TRBJ1-5; 8 bases align to TRBD1. This CDR3 is built from 15 residues. V was clipped by 6 bases and J by 4 bases; unmatched bases: 8. The germline V gene has CDR1 SEHNR and CDR2 FQNEAQ (reference sequence). The CDR3 DNA sequence: TGTGCCAGCAGTTCTACTAGGACAGGGAATCAGCCCCAGCATTTT. Protein sequence: CASSSTRTGNQPQHF.

The V and J genes are TRBV7-2 and TRBJ2-3, with D hard to call. The germline V and J ends were trimmed by 2 bases and 5 bases, with 5 bases remaining between them. CDR1 and CDR2 from the germline V gene are SGHTA and FQGNSA. There are 12 residues in the CDR3. The DNA of the CDR3 is TGTGCCAGCAGCTTATGGGGAGATACGCAGTATTTT. This sequence encodes CASSLWGDTQYF.

The rearrangement links TRBV2 to TRBJ2-5, with 7 bases identical to TRBD1. The germline gives CDR1 SNHLY, CDR2 FYNNEI. With 9 bases clipped from V and 5 bases from J, the junction kept 0 bases outside the gene matches. The CDR3 totals 10 residues. CDR3: CARGGETQYF. The CDR3 bases are TGTGCCAGAGGGGGCGAGACCCAGTACTTC.

V and J are TRBV7-9 and TRBJ2-2; a possible D gene is TRBD1 (5 bases). The CDR3 runs 13 residues. Germline-derived CDR1 and CDR2 are SEHNR and FQNEAQ (reference sequence). Trimming took off 5 bases at V and 5 bases at J, with 9 bases between the two ends. The CDR3 protein is CASSLPGTGELFF. The CDR3 nucleotides read TGTGCCAGCAGCCTCCCAGGGACCGGGGAGCTGTTTTTT.

This clone appeared once. The chain combines TRBV7-9 with TRBJ2-2; 8 nucleotides agree with TRBD2. Germline V CDR1 and CDR2: SEHNR, FQNEAQ (reference sequence). The CDR3 contains 16 residues. J lost 6 bases, V lost 3 bases, and 9 bases had no gene match. The CDR3 reads CASSFRGGSSPGELFF. The CDR3 DNA reads as TGTGCCAGCAGCTTCCGGGGGGGCTCGTCTCCCGGGGAGCTGTTTTTT.

This clone was observed a single time. The chain recombines TRBV7-9 with TRBJ2-6; D uncertain. Germline CDR1 SEHNR, CDR2 FQNEAQ (reference sequence). The V and J ends lost 8 bases and 2 bases respectively, with 16 bases between them. The CDR3 has 16 amino acids. The CDR3 spells CASRRVGEPGANVLTF. The CDR3 DNA sequence: TGTGCCAGCCGGAGAGTAGGAGAACCTGGGGCCAACGTCCTGACTTTC.

The rearrangement uses TRBV27 and TRBJ2-1; D remains ambiguous. The germline V gene has CDR1 MNHEY and CDR2 SMNVEV (reference sequence). This CDR3 is 12 amino acids long. V dropped 3 bases and J dropped 10 bases, with 10 bases sitting between them. The CDR3 DNA follows: TGTGCCAGCAGTTTGACCCCCAGAGAGCAGTTCTTC. This codes for CASSLTPREQFF.

CDR3 in DNA: TGCGCCAGCAGCCAAGGGGTGAGTTCTAACTATGGCTACACCTTC. Translated, it gives CASSQGVSSNYGYTF. This chain joins TRBV4-1 and TRBJ1-2; D is unresolved. This CDR3 is 15 amino acids long. Germline V lookup: CDR1 MGHRA, CDR2 YSYEKL. Between the trimmed V and J ends, which lost 1 base and 0 bases, there was a span of 9 bases.

The chain is built from TRBV27 and TRBJ2-5, with 7 positions matching TRBD2. The CDR3 has 16 amino acids. Germline CDR1 MNHEY, CDR2 SMNVEV (reference sequence). V shed 6 bases and J 3 bases; nucleotides not matched to a gene: 13. The CDR3 bases are TGTGCCAGCAGCGGGCGACTAGGCGGGACTAAAGAGACCCAGTACTTC. Amino acids: CASSGRLGGTKETQYF.

The chain carries TRBV13 and TRBJ2-3; 13 bases map to TRBD2. The germline gives CDR1 PRHDT, CDR2 FYEKMQ (reference sequence). With V trimmed by 4 bases and J by 2 bases, 6 bases remained unmatched. The CDR3 spans 17 residues. The CDR3 reads CASSSVLAGGSTDTQYF. The CDR3 DNA reads TGTGCCAGCAGCTCCGTACTAGCGGGAGGGTCCACAGATACGCAGTATTTT.

The chain uses TRBV11-2 and TRBJ2-7, with 9 bases lining up with TRBD1. The CDR3 covers 15 residues. Trimming cost V 5 bases and J 7 bases; bases outside gene matches: 12. Germline V gives CDR1 SGHAT, CDR2 FQNNGV. CDR3 region: CASSPGTGTYDEQYF. CDR3 in DNA: TGTGCCAGCAGCCCCGGGACAGGGACCTACGATGAGCAGTACTTC.

The V and J genes are TRBV11-2 and TRBJ2-4, with 8 bases that match TRBD1. The CDR3 extends over 17 amino acids. Germline-derived CDR1 and CDR2 are SGHAT and FQNNGV. The V segment lost 5 bases and the J segment 6 bases; nucleotides outside the gene matches: 15. The CDR3 loop reads CASSVATSTTGGNIQYF. The CDR3 DNA reads TGTGCCAGCAGCGTAGCAACTAGCACCACAGGGGGAAACATTCAGTACTTC.

This clone occurred once. The chain has TRBV6-1 and TRBJ1-5; possible D gene TRBD1, 6 bases. V was pared by 11 bases and J by 6 bases, with 17 bases between. Germline V gene data show CDR1 as MNHNS and CDR2 as SASEGT. The CDR3 sequence is 13 residues long. DNA for the CDR3: TGTGCCGGGTCGTCGGGGGCTGTTCAGCCCCAGCATTTT. Its protein is CAGSSGAVQPQHF.

The chain is built from TRBV28 and TRBJ2-1, with 12 bases aligning to TRBD1. Germline CDR1 MDHEN, CDR2 SYDVKM. The CDR3 extends over 17 amino acids. V shed 6 bases and J 7 bases; nucleotides not matched to a gene: 13. The DNA for the CDR3 is TGTGCCAGCAGCTCTCCAAGGGGACAGGGGGCAATAAATGAGCAGTTCTTC. It is translated as CASSSPRGQGAINEQFF.

This chain uses TRBV9 with TRBJ2-1; D uncertain. Germline V gene lookup returns CDR1 SGDLS and CDR2 YYNGEE. V lost 2 bases to trimming and J lost 4 bases, with 13 bases between them. The CDR3 loop spans 15 amino acids. The CDR3 protein is CASSVFPSLYNEQFF. The CDR3 DNA follows: TGTGCCAGCAGCGTCTTTCCCTCACTGTACAATGAGCAGTTCTTC.

The chain recombines TRBV23-1 with TRBJ2-7; the match to TRBD1 covers 8 bases. TRBV23-1 is an ORF for which the function is uncertain. The ends lost 0 bases at V and 0 bases at J; junction bases unmatched: 13. The CDR3 is made up of 19 amino acids. CDR3 nucleotides: TGCGCCAGCAGTCAATCTCTCGGACAGGGCCCCATAAGCTCCTACGAGCAGTACTTC. As protein: CASSQSLGQGPISSYEQYF.

The chain joins TRBV23-1 to TRBJ2-7; D could derive from TRBD1 or TRBD2 (5 bases each). TRBV23-1 is filed as an ORF, its function uncertain. Trimming cost V 4 bases and J 4 bases, with 14 bases left between them. CDR3 length: 14 amino acids. CDR3 sequence (DNA): TGCGCCAGCAGTCCTGGGACGGATTTTTACGAGCAGTACTTC. It codes for CASSPGTDFYEQYF.

This clone was picked up one time. The chain carries TRBV11-2 and TRBJ2-3, with TRBD1 matching 8 bases. The CDR3 is made up of 15 amino acids. Germline CDR1 reads SGHAT; CDR2 reads FQNNGV. Trimming cost V 4 bases and J 2 bases; bases outside gene matches: 5. CDR3 amino acids: CASSSVDRVTDTQYF. CDR3 nucleotides: TGTGCCAGCAGCTCCGTGGACAGGGTCACAGATACGCAGTATTTT.

This chain links TRBV2 with TRBJ2-1; 7 bases map to TRBD2. Germline values: CDR1 SNHLY, CDR2 FYNNEI. Trimming cost V 7 bases and J 5 bases; bases outside gene matches: 2. This CDR3 contains 12 residues. The CDR3 DNA reads TGTGCCAGCAAGGGAGGGGACAATGAGCAGTTCTTC. Its protein product is CASKGGDNEQFF.

The V gene is TRBV28, the J gene TRBJ2-3, with 7 bases aligning to TRBD1. Trimming cost V 5 bases and J 1 base; bases outside gene matches: 9. Per germline, CDR1 MDHEN and CDR2 SYDVKM. The CDR3 loop spans 16 amino acids. The CDR3 loop reads CASSPRTGRGTDTQYF. The CDR3 DNA reads TGTGCCAGCAGTCCCCGGACAGGAAGAGGCACAGATACGCAGTATTTT. The complete variable domain, with remaining parts taken from reference TRBV28 and TRBJ2-3, reads DVKVTQSSRYLVKRTGEKVFLECVQDMDHENMFWYRQDPGLGLRLIYFSYDVKMKEKGDIPEGYSVSREKKERFSLILESASTNQTSMYLCASSPRTGRGTDTQYFGPGTRLTVL.